Presented here are 5 T cell receptor beta chains from one specimen sequenced in a study of T cell repertoires in cytomegalovirus infection. One entry per CDR3 protein, called by TCRdb with MiXCR from the reads. The sample holds 300,000 to 400,000 distinct CDR3 sequences; 29% are singletons and the top ten take around 20%. Their antigen targets remain unknown. Material: cultured PBMCs, obtained from culture after CMV antigen stimulation. All receptors come from a human donor in good health (CMV status not recorded). Some clones in this sample may be carry-over from other donors' samples.

The chain employs TRBV6-5 and TRBJ1-5; a weak D match, TRBD1 (5 bases). CDR3 length equals 14 residues. The germline V and J ends were trimmed by 1 base and 2 bases, with 6 bases remaining between them. The V gene's germline CDR1 is MNHEY and CDR2 SVGAGI. CDR3 sequence (DNA): TGTGCCAGCAGTTACTTAGGGGGCAATCAGCCCCAGCATTTT. The encoded protein is CASSYLGGNQPQHF.

This chain links TRBV11-1 with TRBJ2-3, with TRBD1 matching over 8 bases. J was trimmed by 0 bases and V by 4 bases; bases with no gene match: 6. Germline loops: CDR1 SGHAT, CDR2 FQDESV (reference sequence). There are 16 residues in the CDR3. The CDR3 is CASSSRTGTSTDTQYF. DNA of the CDR3: TGTGCCAGCAGCTCGCGGACAGGGACGAGCACAGATACGCAGTATTTT.

The J gene is TRBJ2-7, the V gene TRBV6-6; 10 bases match TRBD1. There are 15 residues in the CDR3. The V gene end was trimmed by 6 bases and the J gene end by 3 bases; junction bases not matched to a gene: 8. Germline CDR1 is MNHNY and CDR2 is SVGAGI (reference sequence). In DNA, the CDR3 is TGTGCCAGCAGCTCCGGGACAGGGGCCGGCTACGAGCAGTACTTC. It yields the protein CASSSGTGAGYEQYF.

The table lists this clonotype with many counts. This sequence joins TRBV7-6 and TRBJ2-1; 8 nucleotides line up with TRBD1. The V gene end was trimmed by 0 bases and the J gene end by 8 bases; junction bases not matched to a gene: 3. Germline-derived CDR1 and CDR2 are SGHVS and FNYEAQ. CDR3 size: 14 residues. The CDR3 DNA is TGTGCCAGCAGCTTAGCCGGGACAGGCTATGAGCAGTTCTTC. This codes for CASSLAGTGYEQFF.

The V call is TRBV9, the J call TRBJ2-2, with unresolved D. V dropped 0 bases and J dropped 3 bases, with 12 bases sitting between them. The length of the CDR3 is 16 residues. The germline V gene encodes CDR1 SGDLS and CDR2 YYNGEE. CDR3 in DNA: TGTGCCAGCAGCGTAGGGTTTGGAGTCGACACCGGGGAGCTGTTTTTT. Protein product: CASSVGFGVDTGELFF.